This T cell receptor (beta chain) was profiled in a study of graft-versus-host responses after intestinal transplantation. Overall study context: Recipients were given multivisceral, liver-intestinal, or isolated intestinal transplants. Each recipient received anti-thymocyte globulin induction, then tacrolimus and steroids for approximately 3 years.

Assay: immunoSEQ multiplex PCR; the TCRdb copy retains only in-frame clones and omits some. The sample shows some 110,000 clones, approximately 94% of them seen only once. Note on this clone: Its cognate antigen is unknown.

Whole-study findings and limits: GvH clones occurred in recipient marrow; some first appeared in ileum or blood.

Germline V gives CDR1 SEHNR, CDR2 FQNEAQ (reference sequence). The germline V and J ends were trimmed by 5 bases and 3 bases, with 11 bases remaining between them. CDR3 size: 14 residues. The V and J genes are TRBV7-9 and TRBJ1-3; D is undetermined. The origin of this receptor is a human donor who was the organ donor for an intestinal transplant. The sequencing here drew on unstimulated CD4+ T cells sorted from spleen or lymph node cells, taken before transplant. CDR3 nucleotides: TGTGCCAGCAGCCTTAACGGGGATGGAAACACCATATATTTT. This gives the protein CASSLNGDGNTIYF. Drawing the rest from reference TRBV7-9 and TRBJ1-3, the complete variable domain is DTGVSQNPRHKITKRGQNVTFRCDPISEHNRLYWYRQTLGQGPEFLTYFQNEAQLEKSRLLSDRFSAERPKGSFSTLEIQRTEQGDSAMYLCASSLNGDGNTIYFGEGSWLTVV.